These T cell receptor beta chains were read from a single sample in a study of T cell responses to AZD1222 COVID-19 vaccine. Generated by immunoSEQ multiplex PCR, the TCRdb table keeps only in-frame clones and is missing some. The sample yields about 260,000 clones, more than 80% seen once. Sequencing used peripheral blood, obtained on day 0 of AZD1222 vaccination. All receptors come from an adult in good health. CDR3s include the opening cysteine and the closing phenylalanine or tryptophan. The D gene is left open where the match is weak. Size is stated for part of the rows, as once, few or many counts, or as a class when the clone is expanded.

D gene	J gene	V gene	clone size	CDR3 DNA	CDR3 protein
TRBD2	TRBJ2-7	TRBV7-2	.	TGTGCCAGCAGCGTTACCGGGACTAGTAAAGACGAGCAGTACTTC	CASSVTGTSKDEQYF
.	TRBJ2-7	TRBV19	.	TGTGCCAGTAGGGGTCGCGAGCAGTACTTC	CASRGREQYF
.	TRBJ1-5	TRBV28	.	TGTGCCAGCAGCGCGGTCCGTGGTCAGCCCCAGCATTTT	CASSAVRGQPQHF
.	TRBJ2-1	TRBV10-2	.	TGCGCCAGCAGAGAGAGCTCCTACAATGAGCAGTTCTTC	CASRESSYNEQFF
TRBD1	TRBJ1-4	TRBV7-2	.	TGTGCCAGCAGCTTTTACAGGGGGGCTAATGAAAAACTGTTTTTT	CASSFYRGANEKLFF
TRBD1	TRBJ1-5	TRBV6-2/TRBV6-3	.	TGTGCCAGCAGTTACAGCCAGGGGGGACAGCCCCAGCATTTT	CASSYSQGGQPQHF
.	TRBJ1-1	TRBV7-8	.	TGTGCCAGCGAGGGGCAGGGTAGTTTACTCTCGCCTGAAGCTTTCTTT	CASEGQGSLLSPEAFF
.	TRBJ2-5	TRBV12-5	.	TGTGCTAGTGGTTTTACCGGGGAAGAGACCCAGTACTTC	CASGFTGEETQYF
.	TRBJ2-2	TRBV19	.	TGTGCCAGTCGGGAAAGGGGGGCGGGTACCGGGGAGCTGTTTTTT	CASRERGAGTGELFF
.	TRBJ2-1	TRBV3-1/TRBV3-2	.	TGTGCCAGCAGCCAAGTTGGTGAGCAGTTCTTC	CASSQVGEQFF
.	TRBJ1-5	TRBV9	.	TGTGCCAGCAAGGGGTCAAGGCAGCCCCAGCATTTT	CASKGSRQPQHF
.	TRBJ2-2	TRBV24-1	.	TGTGCCACCAGTGACAGGGGCCTGTCCCTGAACACCGGGGAGCTGTTTTTT	CATSDRGLSLNTGELFF
.	TRBJ1-2	TRBV5-1	.	TGCGCCAGCAGCTTGGAGGGACACAACTATGGCTACACCTTC	CASSLEGHNYGYTF
TRBD1	TRBJ1-1	TRBV9	.	TGTGCCAGCAGCCCAGGGGGGGGCCCTGAAGCTTTCTTT	CASSPGGGPEAFF
.	TRBJ1-5	TRBV2	.	TGTGCCAGCACGGATCAAGTCAGGGTTCCTCAGCCCCAGCATTTT	CASTDQVRVPQPQHF
.	TRBJ1-3	TRBV4-3	.	TGCGCCAGCAGCCAAAGTGGTGGCGGAAACACCATATATTTT	CASSQSGGGNTIYF
TRBD1	TRBJ2-7	TRBV14	once	TGTGCCAGCAGCCGTCACAGGGGATCCTACGAGCAGTACTTC	CASSRHRGSYEQYF
.	TRBJ1-4	TRBV30	.	TGTGCCTGGGGGCGAGCAACTAATGAAAAACTGTTTTTT	CAWGRATNEKLFF
.	TRBJ1-1	TRBV6-1	few	TGTGCCAGCAGTGAAGCCGGGGGGACTGAAGCTTTCTTT	CASSEAGGTEAFF
.	TRBJ1-6	TRBV4-1	.	TGCGCCAGCAGCCATATTAATTCACCCCTCCACTTT	CASSHINSPLHF
TRBD1	TRBJ1-3	TRBV7-2	.	TGTGCCAGCAGCTTAGTAGGGGGCGGTGGAAACACCATATATTTT	CASSLVGGGGNTIYF
.	TRBJ1-2	TRBV28	.	TGTGCCAGCAGTTTTAAGTATGGCTACACCTTC	CASSFKYGYTF
.	TRBJ1-1	TRBV20-1	.	TGCAGTGCTCCAGGACAGAAGGCTTTCTTT	CSAPGQKAFF
.	TRBJ1-4	TRBV30	.	TGTGCCTGGAGGGAAGCCGATGAAAAACTGTTTTTT	CAWREADEKLFF
.	TRBJ1-2	TRBV4-1	.	TGCGCCAGCAGCCAAGCATCGCAGACCTATGGCTACACCTTC	CASSQASQTYGYTF
.	TRBJ1-6	TRBV10-2	.	TGCGCCAGTAAACAGAGCTCCTATAATTCACCCCTCCACTTT	CASKQSSYNSPLHF
TRBD1	TRBJ2-1	TRBV5-1	.	TGCGCCAGCAGCTCCCGGACAGGTGAAGGCAATGAGCAGTTCTTC	CASSSRTGEGNEQFF
.	TRBJ1-1	TRBV27	.	TGTGCCAGCAGTTTGGCAGGGTCGGGTACTGAAGCTTTCTTT	CASSLAGSGTEAFF
TRBD1	TRBJ2-7	TRBV12-3/TRBV12-4	.	TGTGCCAGCAGTCGACAGGGCTACTACGAGCAGTACTTC	CASSRQGYYEQYF
.	TRBJ2-3	TRBV3-1/TRBV3-2	.	TGTGCCAGCAGCCAAGATGGGCCAGATACGCAGTATTTT	CASSQDGPDTQYF
.	TRBJ2-7	TRBV7-2	.	TGTGCCAGCAGTCCCGGACGGCGAGAGCAGTACTTC	CASSPGRREQYF
.	TRBJ2-7	TRBV29-1	.	TGCAGCGTTCCCGAGGGGACACCCTACGAGCAGTACTTC	CSVPEGTPYEQYF
.	TRBJ1-6	TRBV28	.	TGTGCCAGCAGCAGGGGTGGTTCACCCCTCCACTTT	CASSRGGSPLHF
.	TRBJ2-7	TRBV2	.	TGTGCCAGCAGCCCTTCGGGACTGAGGCCCTACGAGCAGTACTTC	CASSPSGLRPYEQYF
.	TRBJ2-1	TRBV2	.	TGTGCCAGCAGTTGGAGGGGGGCCGAAGGGGATGAGCAGTTCTTC	CASSWRGAEGDEQFF
TRBD1	TRBJ1-4	TRBV5-1	.	TGCGCCAGCAGCTCGGGACAGGGCACAACTAATGAAAAACTGTTTTTT	CASSSGQGTTNEKLFF
TRBD1	TRBJ1-2	TRBV28	.	TGTGCCAGCAGTTTTTTGGACAGGGATGACTATGGCTACACCTTC	CASSFLDRDDYGYTF
.	TRBJ2-3	TRBV20-1	.	TGCAGTGCCAGTAGGGGCGGGGCCTCTTCCACAGATACGCAGTATTTT	CSASRGGASSTDTQYF
.	TRBJ2-7	TRBV7-3	.	TGTGCCAGCAGCTTAAGGCCGTCCGGCTACGAGCAGTACTTC	CASSLRPSGYEQYF
.	TRBJ2-2	TRBV29-1	.	TGCAGCGTTCCCACAGGGACCGGGGAGCTGTTTTTT	CSVPTGTGELFF
TRBD1	TRBJ1-2	TRBV2	.	TGTGCCAGCATCCCGGGACAGGGGGCGAGAGGCTACACCTTC	CASIPGQGARGYTF